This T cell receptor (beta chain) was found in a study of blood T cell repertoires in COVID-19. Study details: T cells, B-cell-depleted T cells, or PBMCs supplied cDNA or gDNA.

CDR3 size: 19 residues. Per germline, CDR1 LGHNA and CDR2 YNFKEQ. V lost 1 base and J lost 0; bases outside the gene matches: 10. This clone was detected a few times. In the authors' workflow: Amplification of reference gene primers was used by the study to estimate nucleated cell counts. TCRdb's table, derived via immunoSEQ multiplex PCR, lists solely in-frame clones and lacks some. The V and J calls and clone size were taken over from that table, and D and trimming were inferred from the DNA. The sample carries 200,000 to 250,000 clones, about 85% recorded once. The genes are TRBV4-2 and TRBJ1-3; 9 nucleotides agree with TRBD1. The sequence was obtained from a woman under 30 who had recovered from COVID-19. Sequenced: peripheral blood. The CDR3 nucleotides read TGTGCCAGCAGCCAAGGACCACTAGGACAGGGGATCTCTGGAAACACCATATATTTT. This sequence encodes CASSQGPLGQGISGNTIYF.